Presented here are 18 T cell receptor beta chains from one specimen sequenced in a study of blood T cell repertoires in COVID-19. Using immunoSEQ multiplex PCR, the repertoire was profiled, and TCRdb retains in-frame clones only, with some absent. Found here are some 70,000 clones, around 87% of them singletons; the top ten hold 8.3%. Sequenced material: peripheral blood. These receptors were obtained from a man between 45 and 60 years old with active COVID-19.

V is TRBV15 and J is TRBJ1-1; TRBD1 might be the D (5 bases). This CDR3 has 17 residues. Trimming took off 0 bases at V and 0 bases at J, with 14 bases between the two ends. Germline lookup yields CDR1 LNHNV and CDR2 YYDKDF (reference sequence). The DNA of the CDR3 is TGTGCCACCAGCAGAGATCTCCAGGGTGCTATGAACACTGAAGCTTTCTTT. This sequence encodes CATSRDLQGAMNTEAFF.

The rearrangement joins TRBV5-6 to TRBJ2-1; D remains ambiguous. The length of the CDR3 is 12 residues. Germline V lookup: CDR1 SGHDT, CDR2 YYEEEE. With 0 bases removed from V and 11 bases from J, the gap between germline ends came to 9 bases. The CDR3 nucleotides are TGTGCCAGCAGCTTGGTGGCTGTAAAGCAGTTCTTC. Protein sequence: CASSLVAVKQFF.

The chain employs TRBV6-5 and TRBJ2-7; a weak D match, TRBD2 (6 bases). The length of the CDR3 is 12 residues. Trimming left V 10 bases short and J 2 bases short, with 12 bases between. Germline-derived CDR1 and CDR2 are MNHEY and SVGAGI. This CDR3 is CATRGTPYEQYF. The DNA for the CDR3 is TGTGCCACCCGCGGGACTCCCTACGAGCAGTACTTC.

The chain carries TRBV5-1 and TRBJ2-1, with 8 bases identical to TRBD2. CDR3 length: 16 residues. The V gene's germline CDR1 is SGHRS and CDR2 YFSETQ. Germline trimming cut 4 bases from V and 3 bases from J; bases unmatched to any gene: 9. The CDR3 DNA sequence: TGCGCCAGCAGCCCTAACTCCGGGGGGGTCTACAATGAGCAGTTCTTC. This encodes CASSPNSGGVYNEQFF.

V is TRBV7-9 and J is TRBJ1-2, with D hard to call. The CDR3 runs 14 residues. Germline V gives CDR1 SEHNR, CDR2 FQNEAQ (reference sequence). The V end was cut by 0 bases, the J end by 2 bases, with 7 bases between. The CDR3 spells CASSLAGLNYGYTF. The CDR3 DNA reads TGTGCCAGCAGCTTAGCCGGACTAAACTATGGCTACACCTTC.

CDR3 protein: CASSLRERGGLDTQYF. The CDR3 DNA sequence: TGTGCCAGCAGCTTGAGGGAGCGGGGGGGCCTAGATACGCAGTATTTT. This chain uses TRBV5-4 with TRBJ2-3, with 10 bases that match TRBD2. The ends lost 1 base at V and 5 bases at J; junction bases unmatched: 7. Germline CDR1 and CDR2: SGHNT and YYREEE (reference sequence). The length of the CDR3 is 16 residues.

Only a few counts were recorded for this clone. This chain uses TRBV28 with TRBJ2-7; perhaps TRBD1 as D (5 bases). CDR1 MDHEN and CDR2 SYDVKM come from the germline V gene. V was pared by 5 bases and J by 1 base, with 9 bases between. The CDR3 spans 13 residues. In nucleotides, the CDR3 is TGTGCCAGCAGTCTGACAGAGTCCTACGAGCAGTACTTC. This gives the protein CASSLTESYEQYF.

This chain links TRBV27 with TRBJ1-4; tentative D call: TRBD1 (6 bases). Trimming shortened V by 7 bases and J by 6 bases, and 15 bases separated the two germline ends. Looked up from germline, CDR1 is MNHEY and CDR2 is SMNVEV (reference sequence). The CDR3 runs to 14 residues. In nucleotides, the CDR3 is TGTGCCAGCACCCCCAGGGGTCCCGATGAAAAACTGTTTTTT. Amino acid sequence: CASTPRGPDEKLFF.

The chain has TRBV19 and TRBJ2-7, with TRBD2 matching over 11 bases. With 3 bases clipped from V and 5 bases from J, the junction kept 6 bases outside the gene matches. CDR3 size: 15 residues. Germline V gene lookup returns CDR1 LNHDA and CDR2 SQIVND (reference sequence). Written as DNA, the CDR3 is TGTGCCAGTAGTATGAAGACTAGCGGGGTCCACGAGCAGTACTTC. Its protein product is CASSMKTSGVHEQYF. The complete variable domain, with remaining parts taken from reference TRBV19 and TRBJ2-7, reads DGGITQSPKYLFRKEGQNVTLSCEQNLNHDAMYWYRQDPGQGLRLIYYSQIVNDFQKGDIAEGYSVSREKKESFPLTVTSAQKNPTAFYLCASSMKTSGVHEQYFGPGTRLTVT.

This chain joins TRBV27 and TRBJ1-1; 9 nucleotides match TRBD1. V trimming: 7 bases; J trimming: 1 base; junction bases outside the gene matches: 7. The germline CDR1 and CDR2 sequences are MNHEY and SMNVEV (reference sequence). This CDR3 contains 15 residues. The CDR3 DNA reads TGTGCCAGCAACCCTGCGGGACAGGGGAACACTGAAGCTTTCTTT. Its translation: CASNPAGQGNTEAFF.

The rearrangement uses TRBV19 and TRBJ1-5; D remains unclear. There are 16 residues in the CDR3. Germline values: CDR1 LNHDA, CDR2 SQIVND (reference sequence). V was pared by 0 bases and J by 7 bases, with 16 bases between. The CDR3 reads CASSIERGRGGQPQHF. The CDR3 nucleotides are TGTGCCAGTAGTATAGAACGCGGGCGGGGAGGACAGCCCCAGCATTTT.

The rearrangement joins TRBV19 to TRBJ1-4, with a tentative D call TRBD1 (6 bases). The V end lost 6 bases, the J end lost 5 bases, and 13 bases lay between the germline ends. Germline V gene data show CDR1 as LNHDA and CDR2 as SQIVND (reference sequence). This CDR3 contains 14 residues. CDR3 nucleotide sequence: TGTGCCAGTAGGGCAGGGGACGCGAATGAAAAACTGTTTTTT. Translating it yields CASRAGDANEKLFF.

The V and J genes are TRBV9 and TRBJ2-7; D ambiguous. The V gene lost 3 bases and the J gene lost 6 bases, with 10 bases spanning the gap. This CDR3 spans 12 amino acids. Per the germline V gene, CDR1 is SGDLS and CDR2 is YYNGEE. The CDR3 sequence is CASSEILGEQYF. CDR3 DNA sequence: TGTGCCAGCAGCGAAATCCTAGGCGAGCAGTACTTC.

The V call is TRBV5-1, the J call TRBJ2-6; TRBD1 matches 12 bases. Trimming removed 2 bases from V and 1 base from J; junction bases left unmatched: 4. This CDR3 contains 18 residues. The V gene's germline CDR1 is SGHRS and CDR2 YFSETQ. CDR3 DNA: TGCGCCAGCAGCTTTGGGACAGGGGGCGCGTCTGGGGCCAACGTCCTGACTTTC. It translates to CASSFGTGGASGANVLTF. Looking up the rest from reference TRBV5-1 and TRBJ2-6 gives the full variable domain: KAGVTQTPRYLIKTRGQQVTLSCSPISGHRSVSWYQQTPGQGLQFLFEYFSETQRNKGNFPGRFSGRQFSNSRSEMNVSTLELGDSALYLCASSFGTGGASGANVLTFGAGSRLTVL.

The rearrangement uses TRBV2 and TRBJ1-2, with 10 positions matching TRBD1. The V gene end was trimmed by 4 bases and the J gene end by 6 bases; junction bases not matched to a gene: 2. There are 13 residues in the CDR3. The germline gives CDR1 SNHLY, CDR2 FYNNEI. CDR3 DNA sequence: TGTGCCAGCAGTGGACAGGGGGCTGATGGCTACACCTTC. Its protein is CASSGQGADGYTF.

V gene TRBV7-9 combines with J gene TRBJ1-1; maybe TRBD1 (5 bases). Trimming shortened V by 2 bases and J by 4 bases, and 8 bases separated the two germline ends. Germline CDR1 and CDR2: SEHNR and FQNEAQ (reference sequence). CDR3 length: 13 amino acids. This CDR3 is CASSLTGGTEAFF. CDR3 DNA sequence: TGTGCCAGCAGCTTAACGGGGGGCACTGAAGCTTTCTTT.

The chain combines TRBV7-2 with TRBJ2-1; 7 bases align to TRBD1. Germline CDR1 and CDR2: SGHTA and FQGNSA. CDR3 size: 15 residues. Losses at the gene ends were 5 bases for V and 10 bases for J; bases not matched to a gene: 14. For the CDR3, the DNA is TGTGCCAGCAGCCCAAGGGGGCTGACCTCGAGGGAGCAGTTCTTC. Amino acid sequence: CASSPRGLTSREQFF.

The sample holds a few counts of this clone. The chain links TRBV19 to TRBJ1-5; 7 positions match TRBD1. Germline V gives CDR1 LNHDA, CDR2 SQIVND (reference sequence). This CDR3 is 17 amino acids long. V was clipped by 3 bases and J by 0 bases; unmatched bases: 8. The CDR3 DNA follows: TGTGCCAGTAGTATTTTAGGGGACAGACTTAGCAATCAGCCCCAGCATTTT. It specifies CASSILGDRLSNQPQHF.